The subject of this entry is one T cell receptor beta chain. What it binds is not known. The data stem from a study of cytomegalovirus exposure and HLA in healthy donors. About the study: Early released data had about 80 million unique TCRs, all coming from HLA-typed donors. When 398 donors were genotyped, over 80% of them were found to fall in the Caucasian-associated ancestry cluster. Study-wide results and caveats: Analysis was carried out at a later point, and it linked a missense DCLRE1C variant to TCR beta V- and J-gene trimming. CMV serostatus was the only recorded immune exposure for donors.

A multiplex PCR was run with 60 Vbeta primers and 13 Jbeta primers. TCRdb's copy holds only in-frame clones and misses some; the assay was immunoSEQ multiplex PCR. Of roughly 100,000 clones in the sample, 60% to 80% were seen once. This sequence originates from a female donor in good health and CMV-seronegative. The material sequenced was PBMCs.

CDR3 nucleotide sequence: TGCGCCAGCAGCCAAGACAGGGGGCAAGGCAATGAGCAGTTCTTC. Encoded protein: CASSQDRGQGNEQFF. V is TRBV4-1 and J is TRBJ2-1; 8 bases map to TRBD1. Germline CDR1 MGHRA, CDR2 YSYEKL. The CDR3 runs 15 residues. V lost 0 bases, J lost 6 bases, and 4 bases stayed unmatched.